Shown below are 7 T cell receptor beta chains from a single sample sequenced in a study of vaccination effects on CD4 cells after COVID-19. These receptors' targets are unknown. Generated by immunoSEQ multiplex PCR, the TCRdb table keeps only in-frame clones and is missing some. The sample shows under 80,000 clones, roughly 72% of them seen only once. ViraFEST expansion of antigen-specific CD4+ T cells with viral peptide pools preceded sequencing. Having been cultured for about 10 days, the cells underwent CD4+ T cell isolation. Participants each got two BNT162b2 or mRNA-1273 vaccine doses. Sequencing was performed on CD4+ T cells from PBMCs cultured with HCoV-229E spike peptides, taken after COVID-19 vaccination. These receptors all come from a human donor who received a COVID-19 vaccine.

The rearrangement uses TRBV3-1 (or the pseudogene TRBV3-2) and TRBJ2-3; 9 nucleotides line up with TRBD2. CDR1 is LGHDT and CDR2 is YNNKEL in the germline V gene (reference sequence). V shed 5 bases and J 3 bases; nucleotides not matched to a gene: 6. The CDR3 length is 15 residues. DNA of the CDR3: TGTGCCAGCAGCAGAGGAGCGGGGGGAACAGATACGCAGTATTTT. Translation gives CASSRGAGGTDTQYF.

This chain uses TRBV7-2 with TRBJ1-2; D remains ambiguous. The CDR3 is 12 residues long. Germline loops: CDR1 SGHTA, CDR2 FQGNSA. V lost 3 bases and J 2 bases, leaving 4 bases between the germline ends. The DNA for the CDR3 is TGTGCCAGCAGCTTCCCAAACTATGGCTACACCTTC. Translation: CASSFPNYGYTF. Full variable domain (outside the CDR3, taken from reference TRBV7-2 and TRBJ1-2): GAGVSQSPSNKVTEKGKDVELRCDPISGHTALYWYRQSLGQGLEFLIYFQGNSAPDKSGLPSDRFSAERTGGSVSTLTIQRTQQEDSAVYLCASSFPNYGYTFGSGTRLTVV.

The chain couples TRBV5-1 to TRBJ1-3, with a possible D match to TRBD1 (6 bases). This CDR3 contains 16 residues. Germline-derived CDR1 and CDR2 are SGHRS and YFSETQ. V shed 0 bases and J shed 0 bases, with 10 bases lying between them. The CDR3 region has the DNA TGCGCCAGCAGCTTGGTTGGGGGCAGCTCTGGAAACACCATATATTTT. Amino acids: CASSLVGGSSGNTIYF.

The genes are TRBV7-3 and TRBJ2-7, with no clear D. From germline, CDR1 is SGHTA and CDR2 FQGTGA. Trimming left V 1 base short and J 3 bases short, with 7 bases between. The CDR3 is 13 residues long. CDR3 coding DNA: TGTGCCAGCAGCTTAAGACAAATCTACGAGCAGTACGTC. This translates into CASSLRQIYEQYV.

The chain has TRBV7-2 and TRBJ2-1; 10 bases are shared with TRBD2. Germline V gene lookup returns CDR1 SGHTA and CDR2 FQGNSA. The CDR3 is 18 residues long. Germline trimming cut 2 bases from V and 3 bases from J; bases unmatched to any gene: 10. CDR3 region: CASSLFIAGLADYNEQFF. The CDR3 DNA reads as TGTGCCAGCAGCTTATTCATAGCAGGACTAGCGGACTACAATGAGCAGTTCTTC.

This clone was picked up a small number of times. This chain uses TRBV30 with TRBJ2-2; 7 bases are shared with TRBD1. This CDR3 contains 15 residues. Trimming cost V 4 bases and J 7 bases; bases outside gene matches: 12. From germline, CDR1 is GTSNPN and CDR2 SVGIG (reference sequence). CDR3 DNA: TGTGCCTGGAACCAAAAAACAGGGGTTCGCGGGGAGCTGTTTTTT. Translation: CAWNQKTGVRGELFF. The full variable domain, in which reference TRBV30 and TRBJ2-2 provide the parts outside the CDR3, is SQTIHQWPATLVQPVGSPLSLECTVEGTSNPNLYWYRQAAGRGLQLLFYSVGIGQISSEVPQNLSASRPQDRQFILSSKKLLLSDSGFYLCAWNQKTGVRGELFFGEGSRLTVL.

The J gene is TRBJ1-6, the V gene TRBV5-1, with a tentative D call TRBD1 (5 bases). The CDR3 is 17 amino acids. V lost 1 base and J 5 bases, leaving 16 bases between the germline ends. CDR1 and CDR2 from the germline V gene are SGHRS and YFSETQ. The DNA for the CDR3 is TGCGCCAGCAGCTTGTTTGGCCAGGGAGTGGATAATTCACCCCTCCACTTT. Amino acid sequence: CASSLFGQGVDNSPLHF.